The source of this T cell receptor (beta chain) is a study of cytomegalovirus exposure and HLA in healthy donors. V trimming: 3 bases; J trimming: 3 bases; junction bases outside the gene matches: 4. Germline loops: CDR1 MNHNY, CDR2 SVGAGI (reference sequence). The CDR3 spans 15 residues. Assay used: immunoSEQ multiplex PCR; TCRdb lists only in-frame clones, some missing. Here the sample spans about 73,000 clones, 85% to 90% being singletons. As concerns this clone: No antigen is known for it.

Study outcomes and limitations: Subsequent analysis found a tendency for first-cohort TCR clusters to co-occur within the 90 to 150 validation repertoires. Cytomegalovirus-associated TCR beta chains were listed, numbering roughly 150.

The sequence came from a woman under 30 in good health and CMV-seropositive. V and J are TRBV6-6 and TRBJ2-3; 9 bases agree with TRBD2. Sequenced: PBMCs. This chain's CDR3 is CASSYSGSGTDTQYF. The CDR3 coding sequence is TGTGCCAGCAGTTATAGCGGGAGTGGAACAGATACGCAGTATTTT.